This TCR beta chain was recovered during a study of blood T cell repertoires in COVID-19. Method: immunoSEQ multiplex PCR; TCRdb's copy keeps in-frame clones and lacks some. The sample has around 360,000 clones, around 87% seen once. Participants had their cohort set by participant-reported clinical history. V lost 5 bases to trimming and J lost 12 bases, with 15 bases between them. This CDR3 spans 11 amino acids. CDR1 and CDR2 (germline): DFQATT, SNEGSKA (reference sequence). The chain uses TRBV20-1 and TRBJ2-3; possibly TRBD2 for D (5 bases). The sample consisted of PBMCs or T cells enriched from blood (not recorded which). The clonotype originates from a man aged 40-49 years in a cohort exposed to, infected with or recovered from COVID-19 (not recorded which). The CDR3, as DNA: TGCAGTGCTCCCCGCCGGGATATTCAGTATTTT. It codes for CSAPRRDIQYF.